The present TCR beta chain was sequenced within a study of shared clonotypes between healthy human individuals. The protocol was immunoSEQ multiplex PCR, while the TCRdb copy is restricted to in-frame clones and leaves out a portion. Of around 610,000 clones listed, roughly 95% are singletons. CDR1 is MDHEN and CDR2 is SYDVKM in the germline V gene. The length of the CDR3 is 14 residues. The germline V and J ends were trimmed by 5 bases and 2 bases, with 13 bases remaining between them. Positive CCR7 selection of CD45RO-negative cells yielded the naive CD8 cells, and terminally differentiated effector memory CD45RA+ cells were excluded.

This sequence was found in a woman aged 25 to 45 in good health. The chain combines TRBV28 with TRBJ2-7, with a weak D call TRBD1 (7 bases). What was sequenced was naive CD8+ T cells sorted from blood. The CDR3 DNA reads as TGTGCCAGCAGTAACCAGGGGGGCACCTACGAGCAGTACTTC. Protein: CASSNQGGTYEQYF.